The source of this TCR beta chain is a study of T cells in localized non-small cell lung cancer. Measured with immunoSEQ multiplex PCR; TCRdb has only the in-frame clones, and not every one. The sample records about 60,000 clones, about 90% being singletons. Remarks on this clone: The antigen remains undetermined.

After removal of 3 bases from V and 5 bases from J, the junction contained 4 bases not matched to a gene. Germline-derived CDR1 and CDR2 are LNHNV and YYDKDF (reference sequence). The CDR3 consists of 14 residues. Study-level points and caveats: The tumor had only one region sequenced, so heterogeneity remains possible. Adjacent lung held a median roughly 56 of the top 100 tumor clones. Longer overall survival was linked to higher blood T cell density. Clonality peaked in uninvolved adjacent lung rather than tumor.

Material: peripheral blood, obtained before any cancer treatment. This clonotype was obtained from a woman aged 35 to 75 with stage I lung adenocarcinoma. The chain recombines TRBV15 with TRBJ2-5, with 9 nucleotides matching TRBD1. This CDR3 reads CATSRTGGAETQYF. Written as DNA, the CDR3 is TGTGCCACCAGCAGGACAGGGGGAGCGGAGACCCAGTACTTC. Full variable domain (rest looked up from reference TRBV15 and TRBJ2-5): DAMVIQNPRYQVTQFGKPVTLSCSQTLNHNVMYWYQQKSSQAPKLLFHYYDKDFNNEADTPDNFQSRRPNTSFCFLDIRSPGLGDTAMYLCATSRTGGAETQYFGPGTRLLVL.